The 21 T cell receptor beta chains listed next were all sequenced from one sample in a study of blood T cell repertoires in COVID-19. Some clones are missing from TCRdb's copy, which holds only in-frame ones; the method was immunoSEQ multiplex PCR. The sample records around 250,000 clones, 85% to 90% being singletons. The sequenced sample was peripheral blood. All receptors come from a man aged 18 to 35 with active or convalescent COVID-19.

The rearrangement links TRBV7-3 to TRBJ2-3; perhaps TRBD1 as D (5 bases). The CDR3 spans 14 residues. The ends were cut back, 4 bases at V and 4 bases at J, with 12 bases in the middle. Germline V CDR1 and CDR2: SGHTA, FQGTGA. The CDR3 loop reads CASSSLQGSDTQYF. The CDR3, as DNA: TGTGCCAGCAGCTCCCTCCAGGGCTCAGATACGCAGTATTTT.

This sequence joins TRBV13 and TRBJ2-5, with a weak D call TRBD2 (6 bases). Germline V CDR1 and CDR2: PRHDT, FYEKMQ (reference sequence). Trimming shortened V by 1 base and J by 5 bases, and 8 bases separated the two germline ends. The CDR3 totals 13 residues. In nucleotides, the CDR3 is TGTGCCAGCAGCTTAGAGGCGGGGGAGACCCAGTACTTC. Amino acid sequence: CASSLEAGETQYF.

The chain combines TRBV7-8 with TRBJ1-5; 7 bases agree with TRBD1. The CDR3 has 14 residues. The germline gives CDR1 SGHVS, CDR2 FQNEAQ. The trim removed 5 bases at V and 5 bases at J, leaving 6 bases unmatched. The CDR3: CASSVGTVDQPQHF. The CDR3, as DNA: TGTGCCAGCAGCGTAGGGACAGTTGATCAGCCCCAGCATTTT.

The chain joins TRBV11-3 to TRBJ2-2; 12 nucleotides align to TRBD2. Trimming took 3 bases from V and 8 from J; bases not matched to a gene: 4. The CDR3 loop spans 15 amino acids. Germline V gene sequence: CDR1 SGHNT, CDR2 YENEEA. CDR3 nucleotides: TGTGCCAGCAGCTTCGGGACTAGCGGGCTGGGGGAGCTGTTTTTT. It yields the protein CASSFGTSGLGELFF. Full variable domain (missing parts from reference TRBV11-3 and TRBJ2-2): EAGVVQSPRYKIIEKKQPVAFWCNPISGHNTLYWYLQNLGQGPELLIRYENEEAVDDSQLPKDRFSAERLKGVDSTLKIQPAELGDSAVYLCASSFGTSGLGELFFGEGSRLTVL.

V gene TRBV9 combines with J gene TRBJ2-5; 9 nucleotides match TRBD2. This CDR3 is built from 15 residues. Germline V CDR1 and CDR2: SGDLS, YYNGEE. The trim removed 4 bases at V and 0 bases at J, leaving 4 bases unmatched. For the CDR3, the DNA is TGTGCCAGCAGCCCGACTAGCGGTAACCAAGAGACCCAGTACTTC. This codes for CASSPTSGNQETQYF.

The V and J genes are TRBV27 and TRBJ2-6; 9 nucleotides match TRBD2. This CDR3 spans 20 amino acids. Trimming took 4 bases from V and 2 from J; bases not matched to a gene: 15. Germline V gene lookup returns CDR1 MNHEY and CDR2 SMNVEV (reference sequence). CDR3 nucleotides: TGTGCCAGCAGTTCCCTCCCGACTAGCGGAAAGTTTCCTGGGGCCAACGTCCTGACTTTC. Protein sequence: CASSSLPTSGKFPGANVLTF. The variable domain in full, completed from reference TRBV27 and TRBJ2-6, reads EAQVTQNPRYLITVTGKKLTVTCSQNMNHEYMSWYRQDPGLGLRQIYYSMNVEVTDKGDVPEGYKVSRKEKRNFPLILESPSPNQTSLYFCASSSLPTSGKFPGANVLTFGAGSRLTVL.

The chain has TRBV11-3 and TRBJ2-5, with D possibly matching TRBD2 (5 bases). Germline CDR1 is SGHNT and CDR2 is YENEEA. This CDR3 comprises 13 residues. V gave up 8 bases and J gave up 5 bases, with 15 bases separating them. This chain's CDR3 is CASGSQEGETQYF. The CDR3 DNA reads TGTGCCAGCGGATCCCAAGAGGGCGAGACCCAGTACTTC.

The chain couples TRBV7-2 to TRBJ1-6, with a possible D match to TRBD1 (5 bases). The CDR3 extends over 17 amino acids. The V and J ends lost 5 bases and 7 bases respectively, with 21 bases between them. In germline, CDR1 is SGHTA, CDR2 FQGNSA. In DNA, the CDR3 is TGTGCCAGCAGCACATTCCAGGGAGCGGGAGAAAATTCACCCCTCCACTTT. It codes for CASSTFQGAGENSPLHF.

With respect to this clone: One junction end disagrees with the germline gene, perhaps due to a read error. The CDR3 here is CASSDLGGIRTQDDF. CDR3 coding DNA: TGTGCCAGCAGTGATCTCGGGGGAATCCGGACCCAGGACGACTTC. The rearrangement links TRBV6-1 to TRBJ2-7, with TRBD2 as a possible D gene (6 bases). Germline values: CDR1 MNHNS, CDR2 SASEGT. This CDR3 is 15 amino acids long.

The V gene is TRBV5-1, the J gene TRBJ2-7; 8 bases match TRBD1. CDR1 and CDR2 from the germline V gene are SGHRS and YFSETQ. Germline trimming cut 4 bases from V and 3 bases from J; bases unmatched to any gene: 6. The CDR3 has 14 amino acids. Written as DNA, the CDR3 is TGCGCCAGCAGCCCGGGACAGGAGTTCTACGAGCAGTACTTC. Encoded protein: CASSPGQEFYEQYF.

The V gene is TRBV7-9, the J gene TRBJ2-7; 8 nucleotides line up with TRBD1. The CDR3 contains 16 residues. V trimming: 5 bases; J trimming: 9 bases; junction bases outside the gene matches: 18. Germline V gives CDR1 SEHNR, CDR2 FQNEAQ (reference sequence). CDR3 sequence (DNA): TGTGCCAGCAGCCTAGGAGGAAAGACAGGGGTGGATGGGCAGTACTTC. Translation gives CASSLGGKTGVDGQYF.

For the CDR3, the DNA is TGTGCCAGCTGGGAGTTACAGGGTAACACCGGGGAGCTGTTTTTT. Translating it yields CASWELQGNTGELFF. This sequence joins TRBV28 and TRBJ2-2, with D possibly matching TRBD1 (6 bases). CDR1 is MDHEN and CDR2 is SYDVKM in the germline V gene. The CDR3 is 15 residues long. V lost 8 bases and J lost 2, with 15 bases in between.

The V gene is TRBV7-9, the J gene TRBJ2-5; 7 nucleotides align to TRBD2. There are 17 residues in the CDR3. The V gene's germline CDR1 is SEHNR and CDR2 FQNEAQ (reference sequence). Losses at the gene ends were 5 bases for V and 4 bases for J; bases not matched to a gene: 16. The CDR3 DNA sequence: TGTGCCAGCAGCGCCCGGCGAGTAGGGGAGGGTGGAGAGACCCAGTACTTC. Its protein product is CASSARRVGEGGETQYF.

CDR3 bases: TGTGCCAGCAGTTACGGGACAGGGGGCGGGTACGAGCAGTACTTC. It translates to CASSYGTGGGYEQYF. The chain joins TRBV6-5 to TRBJ2-7; TRBD1 aligns across 12 bases. Per germline, CDR1 MNHEY and CDR2 SVGAGI. Germline trimming cut 2 bases from V and 4 bases from J; bases unmatched to any gene: 3. The CDR3 loop spans 15 amino acids.

This sequence joins TRBV11-2 and TRBJ2-5; 9 bases match TRBD1. This CDR3 region has 15 residues. Germline values: CDR1 SGHAT, CDR2 FQNNGV. V shed 5 bases, J shed 5 bases, and the junction held 9 bases outside the gene matches. CDR3 protein: CASSLYGTGYETQYF. The CDR3 DNA reads TGTGCCAGCAGCCTCTATGGGACAGGGTATGAGACCCAGTACTTC.

The chain recombines TRBV7-9 with TRBJ1-4; TRBD1 might be the D (5 bases). The CDR3 has 15 residues. Deletions cut 2 bases from V and 8 bases from J, with 15 bases between. Per the germline V gene, CDR1 is SEHNR and CDR2 is FQNEAQ (reference sequence). CDR3 region: CASSLIGRVGEKLFF. CDR3 sequence (DNA): TGTGCCAGCAGCTTAATCGGCAGGGTCGGGGAAAAACTGTTTTTT.

V usage is TRBV6-5 and J usage is TRBJ2-7, with TRBD2 as a possible D gene (6 bases). In germline, CDR1 is MNHEY, CDR2 SVGAGI. V was pared by 8 bases and J by 3 bases, with 11 bases between. The CDR3 is 12 residues long. This chain's CDR3 is CASGGEVYEQYF. The CDR3 region has the DNA TGTGCCAGCGGAGGGGAAGTCTACGAGCAGTACTTC.

The V gene is TRBV7-5, the J gene TRBJ2-3; TRBD2, the D gene given by the table, was not confirmed from the DNA. TRBV7-5 is recorded as a pseudogene. This CDR3 region has 14 residues. CDR3 sequence: CVRSLAGMSDTQYF. CDR3 sequence (DNA): TGTGTCAGAAGCTTAGCCGGGATGTCGGATACGCAGTATTTT.

This chain connects TRBV5-4 to TRBJ1-2, with 8 nucleotides matching TRBD1. V lost 4 bases, J lost 6 bases, and 14 bases stayed unmatched. Germline loops: CDR1 SGHNT, CDR2 YYREEE (reference sequence). The CDR3 runs to 16 residues. In DNA, the CDR3 is TGTGCCAGCAGCACTAACATCGACAGGGGCCCCCATGGCTACACCTTC. Encoded protein: CASSTNIDRGPHGYTF.

This chain uses TRBV11-3 with TRBJ1-1; the D gene is possibly TRBD1 (5 bases). The CDR3 has 12 amino acids. In germline, CDR1 is SGHNT, CDR2 YENEEA. The V and J ends lost 2 bases and 4 bases respectively, with 5 bases between them. The CDR3 region has the DNA TGTGCCAGCAGCTTAACAGGCACTGAAGCTTTCTTT. It translates to CASSLTGTEAFF.

This rearrangement joins TRBV19 to TRBJ2-7; 7 bases agree with TRBD1. The CDR3 is made up of 15 amino acids. J lost 6 bases, V lost 3 bases, and 11 bases had no gene match. CDR1 LNHDA and CDR2 SQIVND come from the germline V gene (reference sequence). In DNA, the CDR3 is TGTGCCAGTAGTATGGGGACAGCCTCATTCTCCGAGCAGTACTTC. It is translated as CASSMGTASFSEQYF.